These 19 T cell receptor beta chains came from one sample sequenced in a study of T cells in localized non-small cell lung cancer. The method was immunoSEQ multiplex PCR; TCRdb's version includes in-frame clones alone and lacks a portion of them. The table has around 5,000 clones, approximately 35% seen once. The sequences come from lung tumor tissue, collected before any cancer treatment. The receptors originated from a male donor aged 60 or over with stage III lung adenocarcinoma.

This clone appeared once. This chain joins TRBV28 and TRBJ1-4; D is possibly TRBD1 (5 bases). The CDR3 spans 15 residues. In germline, CDR1 is MDHEN, CDR2 SYDVKM. Trimming left V 5 bases short and J 3 bases short, with 13 bases between. The CDR3 nucleotides are TGTGCCAGCAGTCTCGAGGGGAGGGCTAATGAAAAACTGTTTTTT. The encoded protein is CASSLEGRANEKLFF.

This rearrangement joins TRBV19 to TRBJ1-2; 11 positions match TRBD1. The germline V gene has CDR1 LNHDA and CDR2 SQIVND (reference sequence). The CDR3 runs 17 residues. Trimming removed 6 bases from V and 5 bases from J; junction bases left unmatched: 14. CDR3 bases: TGTGCCAGTAGGCACCGGGACAGGGGGAATTTGGGATATGGCTACACCTTC. Its protein product is CASRHRDRGNLGYGYTF.

This clone was counted a single time. The chain's CDR3 is CASSLMTAGSNEQFF. The CDR3 DNA reads as TGCGCCAGCAGTCTTATGACAGCGGGATCGAATGAGCAGTTCTTC. The rearrangement uses TRBV23-1 and TRBJ2-1; TRBD2 aligns across 7 bases. TRBV23-1 is an open reading frame whose function is uncertain. This CDR3 is built from 15 residues. J lost 7 bases, V lost 4 bases, and 10 bases had no gene match.

The CDR3 region is CASKVGAGAPYEQYF. The CDR3 nucleotides are TGTGCCAGCAAGGTTGGAGCGGGGGCCCCCTACGAGCAGTACTTC. The rearrangement links TRBV11-3 to TRBJ2-7, with 8 bases that match TRBD2. V lost 7 bases to trimming and J lost 2 bases; unmatched junction nucleotides: 10. The germline CDR1 and CDR2 sequences are SGHNT and YENEEA. CDR3 length: 15 amino acids.

The rearrangement links TRBV6-8 to TRBJ2-7, with 11 bases aligning to TRBD1. The CDR3 runs 15 residues. The V segment lost 1 base and the J segment 3 bases; nucleotides outside the gene matches: 2. CDR1 MNHGY and CDR2 SAAAGT come from the germline V gene. The CDR3 spells CASSYFGTGGYEQYF. The CDR3, as DNA: TGTGCCAGCAGTTACTTCGGGACAGGGGGCTACGAGCAGTACTTC.

The V call is TRBV6-8, the J call TRBJ2-5, with a tentative D call TRBD2 (5 bases). Germline V gene sequence: CDR1 MNHGY, CDR2 SAAAGT. V lost 2 bases to trimming and J lost 5 bases, with 9 bases between them. The CDR3 loop spans 13 amino acids. This CDR3 reads CASSYEGWETQYF. CDR3 sequence (DNA): TGTGCCAGCAGTTACGAGGGCTGGGAGACCCAGTACTTC.

The table lists this clone with a few counts. The V and J genes are TRBV1 and TRBJ2-1; the DNA was not compared with TRBD1, the D call given in the table. TRBV1 is a pseudogene locus. CDR3 length: 16 residues. The CDR3 DNA follows: TGCGCCAGCAGCCGACCGCGGACAGGGGGGGGTAATGAGCAGTTCTTC. Translation: CASSRPRTGGGNEQFF.

This clone was counted between two and nine times. V usage is TRBV6-8 and J usage is TRBJ1-1; 7 bases map to TRBD1. V shed 6 bases, J shed 5 bases, and the junction held 9 bases outside the gene matches. The CDR3 loop spans 14 amino acids. In germline, CDR1 is MNHGY, CDR2 SAAAGT. CDR3 nucleotide sequence: TGTGCCAGCAGCTCGAGAGGGGGCGGGACTGAAGCTTTCTTT. Its protein is CASSSRGGGTEAFF.

This clone was found a few times. The CDR3 region is CASSQGLSDGYTF. For the CDR3, the DNA is TGTGCCAGCTCACAGGGACTGTCCGATGGCTACACCTTC. J is TRBJ1-2 and V is TRBV18, with D maybe TRBD1 (5 bases). V lost 4 bases and J 6 bases, leaving 12 bases between the germline ends. Germline V gives CDR1 KGHSH, CDR2 LQKENI. This CDR3 spans 13 amino acids.

The J gene is TRBJ1-1, the V gene TRBV6-8; 7 bases fit TRBD1. Germline assignment: CDR1 MNHGY and CDR2 SAAAGT. J lost 8 bases, V lost 7 bases, and 16 bases had no gene match. CDR3 size: 15 residues. The CDR3 coding sequence is TGTGCCAGCACTCCAACCTGGGGAACAGGGGAAGAAGCTTTCTTT. Protein product: CASTPTWGTGEEAFF.

V gene TRBV25-1 combines with J gene TRBJ1-1; possible D gene TRBD1, 6 bases. Germline CDR1 and CDR2: MGHDK and SYGVNS. The germline V and J ends were trimmed by 4 bases and 1 base, with 13 bases remaining between them. The CDR3 has 15 residues. The CDR3 nucleotides read TGTGCCAGCAGTGGTTCGACAGGCCGGAACACTGAAGCTTTCTTT. Translation gives CASSGSTGRNTEAFF.

This clone was seen ten or more times. The chain recombines TRBV11-3 with TRBJ2-1; no clear D. CDR1 is SGHNT and CDR2 is YENEEA in the germline V gene. The V end lost 5 bases, the J end lost 2 bases, and 16 bases lay between the germline ends. The CDR3 totals 16 residues. The CDR3 here is CASSRPLGVAYNEQFF. The CDR3 region has the DNA TGTGCCAGCAGCCGCCCACTTGGTGTTGCCTACAATGAGCAGTTCTTC. Drawing the rest from reference TRBV11-3 and TRBJ2-1, the complete variable domain is EAGVVQSPRYKIIEKKQPVAFWCNPISGHNTLYWYLQNLGQGPELLIRYENEEAVDDSQLPKDRFSAERLKGVDSTLKIQPAELGDSAVYLCASSRPLGVAYNEQFFGPGTRLTVL.

V gene TRBV11-3 combines with J gene TRBJ2-6; 9 bases agree with TRBD1. With V trimmed by 3 bases and J by 0 bases, 6 bases remained unmatched. Per germline, CDR1 SGHNT and CDR2 YENEEA. There are 18 residues in the CDR3. The CDR3 nucleotides read TGTGCCAGCAGCTTGGGGACAGGGCCCAACTCTGGGGCCAACGTCCTGACTTTC. This sequence encodes CASSLGTGPNSGANVLTF. Filled out from reference TRBV11-3 and TRBJ2-6, the complete variable domain reads EAGVVQSPRYKIIEKKQPVAFWCNPISGHNTLYWYLQNLGQGPELLIRYENEEAVDDSQLPKDRFSAERLKGVDSTLKIQPAELGDSAVYLCASSLGTGPNSGANVLTFGAGSRLTVL.

This chain joins TRBV11-3 and TRBJ2-5, with D possibly matching TRBD2 (5 bases). The CDR3 contains 15 residues. Germline CDR1 SGHNT, CDR2 YENEEA. V was trimmed by 4 bases and J by 1 base, leaving 13 bases between them. In DNA, the CDR3 is TGTGCCAGCAGCTCACTAGGTTGGGCCCAAGAGACCCAGTACTTC. Translated, it gives CASSSLGWAQETQYF.

This clone was detected many times. This chain joins TRBV7-5 and TRBJ1-2. TRBV7-5 is listed as a pseudogene. The CDR3 extends over 14 amino acids. In nucleotides, the CDR3 is TGTGCCAGCAGCTATGAGGGACGGAAGGAGGGCTACACCTTC. As protein: CASSYEGRKEGYTF.

The chain combines TRBV11-3 with TRBJ1-5, with 9 bases aligning to TRBD1. The CDR3 consists of 15 residues. Germline CDR1 and CDR2: SGHNT and YENEEA. After removal of 3 bases from V and 6 bases from J, the junction contained 6 bases not matched to a gene. As DNA, the CDR3 is TGTGCCAGCAGCTTGGACAGGGGTCTGAGTCAGCCCCAGCATTTT. Its translation is CASSLDRGLSQPQHF.

This rearrangement joins TRBV4-2 to TRBJ2-2, with 7 bases lining up with TRBD2. The CDR3 runs 17 residues. The junction had 11 bases not matched to a gene; V was cut back by 4 bases and J by 3 bases. The germline CDR1 and CDR2 sequences are LGHNA and YNFKEQ. The CDR3 sequence is CASSRGVAGDYTGELFF. The CDR3 DNA is TGTGCCAGCAGCCGGGGGGTAGCGGGTGATTACACCGGGGAGCTGTTTTTT.

This clone is large (0.1 to 1%) by share. The chain links TRBV11-3 to TRBJ2-1; a possible D gene is TRBD2 (6 bases). V was pared by 0 bases and J by 6 bases, with 9 bases between. Per germline, CDR1 SGHNT and CDR2 YENEEA. The CDR3 consists of 14 residues. CDR3 amino acids: CASSLETRFNEQFF. CDR3 coding DNA: TGTGCCAGCAGCTTAGAGACTAGGTTCAATGAGCAGTTCTTC.

CDR3 region: CAILGQLNTEAFF. In DNA form, the CDR3 reads TGTGCCATCCTAGGACAGTTGAACACTGAAGCTTTCTTT. The chain employs TRBV6-8 and TRBJ1-1, with a tentative D call TRBD1 (6 bases). Trimming cost V 10 bases and J 0 bases, with 12 bases left between them. The CDR3 runs to 13 residues. CDR1 is MNHGY and CDR2 is SAAAGT in the germline V gene.